These T cell receptor beta chains were read from a single sample in a study of CD8 T cells in Susac syndrome. From the immunoSEQ multiplex PCR reads, TCRdb called clonotypes with MiXCR, one entry per CDR3 protein. The table includes around 77,000 distinct CDR3 sequences, 96% detected once. The sample comprised CD4+ T cells from PBMCs. The receptors derive from a human donor with multiple sclerosis. Both conserved end residues are part of each CDR3. Part of the rows lack a size; the others show once, few, many or a class for expanded clones.

>.|TRBV7-9|TRBJ2-1
CASRSSYNEQFF
>.|TRBV7-2|TRBJ1-5
CASSLSSRINQPQHF
>.|TRBV7-7|TRBJ2-1
CASSLTGKYNEQFF
>.|TRBV20-1|TRBJ2-1
CSAKGLAGVGNEQFF
>.|TRBV9|TRBJ2-6
CASSVGPTRANVLTF
>.|TRBV7-9|TRBJ2-7
CASSLTHPADEQYF
>.|TRBV29-1|TRBJ1-1
CSVAPRSQTNTEAFF
>.|TRBV29-1|TRBJ1-1
CSATQGNTEAFF
>.|TRBV4-2|TRBJ2-5
CASSQEGGVKETQYF
>.|TRBV25-1|TRBJ1-2
CASSAGWAYGYTF
>.|TRBV3-1|TRBJ2-2
CASSQDRTFGELFF
>.|TRBV4-3|TRBJ2-3
CASSQDTLAGGGDTQYF
>.|TRBV11-3|TRBJ1-1
CASSDLLGHRNTEAFF
>.|TRBV12-3/TRBV12-4|TRBJ1-5
CASSLRGVGYQPQHF
>.|TRBV12-3/TRBV12-4|TRBJ1-1
CASSSEPGFAFF
>once|TRBV20-1|TRBJ1-2
CSARDSVNYGYTF
>.|TRBV5-1|TRBJ2-3
CASSPNAGTSTDTQYF
>once|TRBV4-3|TRBJ2-3
CASSQEAGATPDTQYF
>.|TRBV30|TRBJ1-5
CAWSNMGQGVNQPQHF
>once|TRBV2|TRBJ2-7
CASKGGTGPSEQYF
>.|TRBV29-1|TRBJ2-7
CSVEEYSLAQSSYEQYF
>.|TRBV29-1|TRBJ1-5
CSVKVSNQPQHF
>.|TRBV12-3/TRBV12-4|TRBJ1-6
CASSQTPGVIPLHF
>.|TRBV4-3|TRBJ2-2
CASSQVLAGLTGELFF
>once|TRBV11-3|TRBJ2-2
CASSPGAQGGELFF
>.|TRBV5-1|TRBJ2-2
CASTNEGTSGELFF
>once|TRBV4-2|TRBJ2-1
CASSQGRGDYNEQFF
>.|TRBV7-9|TRBJ1-2
CASSLPPTGGGGYTF
>.|TRBV2|TRBJ2-2
CASSEATHFTGELFF
>.|TRBV3-1|TRBJ2-5
CASSQMAWETQYF
>.|TRBV4-2|TRBJ2-7
CASSQGTAGAHRYEQYF
>.|TRBV7-9|TRBJ2-2
CASTLNNGGATGELFF
>.|TRBV29-1|TRBJ1-5
CSVGDRAGQPQHF
>.|TRBV3-1|TRBJ2-1
CASSQAPGLAGNEQFF
>.|TRBV5-1|TRBJ1-2
CASSAQGDWSYGYTF
>.|TRBV11-2|TRBJ2-1
CASSLEWGGSYNEQFF
>.|TRBV9|TRBJ2-6
CASSVAGSGANVLTF
>.|TRBV9|TRBJ1-5
CASSVGDTQQPQHF
>.|TRBV5-1|TRBJ1-2
CASSLNAGSYGYTF
>.|TRBV7-2|TRBJ2-7
CASSLGRETYEQYF
>.|TRBV24-1|TRBJ2-1
CATSDPRGQNNEQFF
>.|TRBV12-3/TRBV12-4|TRBJ1-4
CASSFREKLFF
>.|TRBV28|TRBJ2-7
CASSRTTGGGEQYF
>.|TRBV30|TRBJ2-3
CAWSVGGSTDTQYF
>.|TRBV6-5|TRBJ2-7
CASSAPGSYEQYF
>.|TRBV7-9|TRBJ2-5
CASSPRSGWYETQYF
>.|TRBV7-2|TRBJ1-1
CASSLDGRSEAFF
>.|TRBV7-9|TRBJ1-6
CASSQTGFHSPLHF
>.|TRBV5-1|TRBJ1-1
CASSLDPTEAFF
>few|TRBV9|TRBJ2-3
CASSPEGRGGTDTQYF
>.|TRBV2|TRBJ2-3
CASSEKGPSRRDTQYF
>.|TRBV9|TRBJ1-4
CASSAATGDKLFF
>.|TRBV3-1|TRBJ2-5
CASSQDVRSETQYF
>.|TRBV4-3|TRBJ1-2
CASSRDRGAGYTF
>.|TRBV3-1|TRBJ1-2
CASSQASKGYGYTF
>.|TRBV5-6|TRBJ2-1
CASRTLSGGRSNEQFF
>.|TRBV28|TRBJ1-5
CASCGTAGDQPQHF